This section outlines one T cell receptor beta chain sequence together with its context. V trimming: 2 bases; J trimming: 4 bases; junction bases outside the gene matches: 3. This CDR3 spans 15 amino acids. CDR1 is SGHTA and CDR2 is FQGTGA in the germline V gene. The sample belongs to a study of blood T cell repertoires in COVID-19. Turning to the study itself: COVID-19 samples, acute and convalescent, were from the United States, Italy and Spain. From T cells, B-cell-depleted T cells, or PBMCs came the material, which was cDNA or gDNA.

In the authors' methods: The assay estimated nucleated cells by amplifying reference gene primers. Method: immunoSEQ multiplex PCR; TCRdb's copy keeps in-frame clones and lacks some. V and J calls and clone size are given by that table; D and trimming were obtained from the DNA. The sample lists under 95,000 clones, roughly 88% occurring once. This receptor was identified in a woman of 80 years or more with active or convalescent COVID-19. Specimen: peripheral blood. The V and J genes are TRBV7-3 and TRBJ2-1; TRBD2 matches at 9 bases. The CDR3 loop is CASSLVAGGYNEQFF. CDR3 nucleotide sequence: TGTGCCAGCAGCTTAGTCGCGGGAGGGTACAATGAGCAGTTCTTC.